This T cell receptor (beta chain) was documented in a study of control samples from healthy donors and cancer patients. This CDR3 region has 12 residues. V shed 6 bases, J shed 8 bases, and the junction held 2 bases outside the gene matches. CDR1 and CDR2 from the germline V gene are MNHEY and SVGAGI. Method: immunoSEQ multiplex PCR; TCRdb's copy keeps in-frame clones and lacks some. This table has 76,000 or so clones, around 86% appearing once. Material for sequencing was PBMCs. The genes are TRBV6-5 and TRBJ1-2; 11 positions match TRBD1. The source of this sequence is a woman between 45 and 65 years old with colorectal cancer. The CDR3 DNA sequence: TGTGCCAGCAGGGACAGGGGGCAGGGCTACACCTTC. Protein product: CASRDRGQGYTF.